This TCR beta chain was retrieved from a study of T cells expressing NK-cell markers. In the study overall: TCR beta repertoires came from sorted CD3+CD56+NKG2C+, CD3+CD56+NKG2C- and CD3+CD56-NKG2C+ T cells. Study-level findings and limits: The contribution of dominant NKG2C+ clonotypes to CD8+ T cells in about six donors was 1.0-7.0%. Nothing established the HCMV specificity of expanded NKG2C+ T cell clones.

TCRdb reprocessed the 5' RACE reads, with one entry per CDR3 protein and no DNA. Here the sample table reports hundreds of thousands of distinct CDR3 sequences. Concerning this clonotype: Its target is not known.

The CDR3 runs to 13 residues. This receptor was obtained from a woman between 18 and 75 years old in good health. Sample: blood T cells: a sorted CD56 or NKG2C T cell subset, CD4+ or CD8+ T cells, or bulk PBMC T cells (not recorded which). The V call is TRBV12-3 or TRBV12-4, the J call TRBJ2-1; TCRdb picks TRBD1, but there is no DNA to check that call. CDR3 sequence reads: CASSSGAGNEQFF.